The 14 T cell receptor beta chains below all came from one sample that was sequenced in a study of blood T cells in healthy people across ages. The authors ran a second PCR of about 6 to 11 cycles using a sample-barcoded 5' primer and a J-beta primer mix. TCRdb recomputed calls from the 5' RACE reads with MiXCR, one row per CDR3 protein. This table holds about 1.6 million distinct CDR3 sequences, roughly 32% found once. Sequencing was carried out using blood. These receptors were taken from a woman aged 25 to 39 in good health.

The chain carries TRBV5-1 and TRBJ2-5; possible D gene TRBD2, 5 bases. The last part of the DNA fits TRBJ2-7 better; the J call may be wrong. The CDR3 is 15 amino acids. Germline CDR1 is SGHRS and CDR2 is YFSETQ. CDR3 DNA: TGCGCCAGCAGCTTGGGAGCTAGTCTCGGAGGCGAGCAGTACTTC. Protein: CASSLGASLGGEQYF.

This clonotype was detected many times. The chain links TRBV20-1 to TRBJ2-7; D perhaps matches TRBD1 (6 bases). Trimming shortened V by 3 bases and J by 2 bases, and 17 bases separated the two germline ends. The CDR3 runs to 15 residues. From germline, CDR1 is DFQATT and CDR2 SNEGSKA (reference sequence). CDR3 DNA: TGCAGTGCTAGGCCAACAGGGAGTCCCACCTACGAGCAGTACTTC. Encoded protein: CSARPTGSPTYEQYF.

This clonotype was observed a few times. The chain has TRBV7-2 and TRBJ2-3; 8 positions match TRBD1. With V trimmed by 2 bases and J by 4 bases, 5 bases remained unmatched. From germline, CDR1 is SGHTA and CDR2 FQGNSA. The CDR3 is made up of 15 amino acids. The CDR3 DNA reads TGTGCCAGCAGCTTACAACAGGGGGGAGCAGATACGCAGTATTTT. Translation: CASSLQQGGADTQYF.

The CDR3 DNA is TGTGCCAGCAGCTTGGTTCTGGGTCTTAATTCACCCCTCCACTTT. Encoded protein: CASSLVLGLNSPLHF. The chain couples TRBV7-2 to TRBJ1-6; D is ambiguous. Trimming left V 3 bases short and J 6 bases short, with 12 bases between. CDR1 is SGHTA, CDR2 FQGNSA, per germline. The CDR3 covers 15 residues.

In its sample, this clonotype was seen a few times. This sequence joins TRBV7-6 and TRBJ2-1, with TRBD2 matching 12 bases. V lost 5 bases to trimming and J lost 7 bases; unmatched junction nucleotides: 6. Germline CDR1 reads SGHVS; CDR2 reads FNYEAQ. CDR3 length equals 15 residues. Here the CDR3 reads CASSPLTSGSNEQFF. DNA of the CDR3: TGTGCCAGCAGCCCATTGACTAGCGGGAGTAATGAGCAGTTCTTC.

This clonotype was recorded a few times. The chain carries TRBV4-2 and TRBJ2-1; D may be TRBD2 (7 bases). The CDR3 length is 15 residues. The V gene's germline CDR1 is LGHNA and CDR2 YNFKEQ. Trimming took 1 base from V and 8 from J, leaving 15 bases between them. The DNA for the CDR3 is TGTGCCAGCAGCCAAGTGGGGGGGGGGCCTCATGAGCAGTTCTTC. This codes for CASSQVGGGPHEQFF.

This clonotype has a handful of counts. V is TRBV5-1 and J is TRBJ2-1; 9 bases agree with TRBD2. The CDR3 runs 15 residues. Losses at the gene ends were 2 bases for V and 9 bases for J; bases not matched to a gene: 9. Looked up from germline, CDR1 is SGHRS and CDR2 is YFSETQ. CDR3: CASSLLSGRLGEQFF. In nucleotides, the CDR3 is TGCGCCAGCAGCTTACTGAGCGGGAGGTTAGGTGAGCAGTTCTTC.

The rearrangement uses TRBV20-1 and TRBJ1-6, with 9 bases identical to TRBD1. Per germline, CDR1 DFQATT and CDR2 SNEGSKA (reference sequence). This CDR3 comprises 16 residues. J lost 11 bases, V lost 5 bases, and 16 bases had no gene match. The CDR3 here is CSAPWTGDVRRTPLHF. The CDR3 region has the DNA TGCAGTGCTCCATGGACAGGGGACGTCCGGAGAACACCCCTCCACTTT.

There are a few counts of this clonotype. The chain links TRBV2 to TRBJ2-1; D unresolved. Trimming cost V 5 bases and J 9 bases, with 8 bases left between them. The CDR3 totals 11 residues. Germline-derived CDR1 and CDR2 are SNHLY and FYNNEI. In DNA, the CDR3 is TGTGCCAGCAGTTCAGTCCCTGAGCAGTTCTTC. Amino acid sequence: CASSSVPEQFF.

In its sample, this clonotype was seen a few times. The chain is built from TRBV15 and TRBJ2-6; the D gene is possibly TRBD2 (6 bases). This CDR3 has 16 residues. Deletions cut 5 bases from V and 2 bases from J, with 13 bases between. The germline CDR1 and CDR2 sequences are LNHNV and YYDKDF (reference sequence). The CDR3: CATSAPVAAGANVLTF. CDR3 DNA sequence: TGTGCCACCAGCGCCCCGGTAGCGGCTGGGGCCAACGTCCTGACTTTC.

This clonotype was seen repeatedly, ten times or more. J is TRBJ2-1 and V is TRBV6-5; TRBD2 matches 11 bases. CDR1 and CDR2 from the germline V gene are MNHEY and SVGAGI. This CDR3 comprises 14 residues. With 6 bases clipped from V and 4 bases from J, the junction kept 2 bases outside the gene matches. CDR3 region: CASRTSGTYNEQFF. Written as DNA, the CDR3 is TGTGCCAGCAGGACTAGCGGGACTTACAATGAGCAGTTCTTC.

This clonotype was observed a handful of times. The genes are TRBV7-2 and TRBJ2-7; no clear D. Germline-derived CDR1 and CDR2 are SGHTA and FQGNSA. The ends were cut back, 0 bases at V and 7 bases at J, with 7 bases in the middle. The CDR3 spans 12 residues. CDR3 loop: CASSLALTEQYF. CDR3 in DNA: TGTGCCAGCAGCTTAGCCCTGACAGAGCAGTACTTC.

J is TRBJ2-7 and V is TRBV3-1, with D hard to call. Germline CDR1 and CDR2: LGHDT and YNNKEL (reference sequence). The germline V and J ends were trimmed by 0 bases and 3 bases, with 9 bases remaining between them. The CDR3 covers 14 residues. The CDR3 region is CASSQDRPGYEQYF. The CDR3 DNA reads as TGTGCCAGCAGCCAAGATCGCCCCGGCTACGAGCAGTACTTC.

This clonotype was counted once. This rearrangement joins TRBV15 to TRBJ1-1; D gene ambiguous. Trimming cost V 0 bases and J 5 bases, with 10 bases left between them. Germline lookup yields CDR1 LNHNV and CDR2 YYDKDF (reference sequence). This CDR3 is 14 amino acids long. This CDR3 is CATSRDTTWTEAFF. The CDR3 nucleotides are TGTGCCACCAGCAGAGATACTACGTGGACTGAAGCTTTCTTT.